One sample yielded the 5 T cell receptor beta chains listed below, sequenced in a study of T cell responses to AZD1222 COVID-19 vaccine. Sequenced by immunoSEQ multiplex PCR; TCRdb stores in-frame clones only, minus some. This sample has approximately 160,000 clones, with approximately 93% found just once. The sequences come from peripheral blood, collected on day 0 of AZD1222 vaccination. Receptors originate from an adult in good health.

The CDR3 spells CSASQPLRTSYNEQFF. In nucleotides, the CDR3 is TGCAGTGCTAGTCAACCCCTACGGACTTCTTACAATGAGCAGTTCTTC. The rearrangement uses TRBV20-1 and TRBJ2-1, with D perhaps matching TRBD2 (5 bases). The germline CDR1 and CDR2 sequences are DFQATT and SNEGSKA (reference sequence). The CDR3 is 16 residues long. Trimming stripped 3 bases from V and 4 bases from J, with 19 bases between.

This sequence joins TRBV2 and TRBJ1-5; weak D call: TRBD1 (5 bases). Trimming shortened V by 0 bases and J by 6 bases, and 12 bases separated the two germline ends. Per the germline V gene, CDR1 is SNHLY and CDR2 is FYNNEI. This CDR3 is 15 amino acids long. For the CDR3, the DNA is TGTGCCAGCAGTGAAGCGCTTGGGGGTGCTCAGCCCCAGCATTTT. Translation: CASSEALGGAQPQHF. Drawing the rest from reference TRBV2 and TRBJ1-5, the complete variable domain is EPEVTQTPSHQVTQMGQEVILRCVPISNHLYFYWYRQILGQKVEFLVSFYNNEISEKSEIFDDQFSVERPDGSNFTLKIRSTKLEDSAMYFCASSEALGGAQPQHFGDGTRLSIL.

This clone was recorded a few times. This sequence joins TRBV7-9 and TRBJ1-4; D is perhaps TRBD1 (6 bases). The CDR3 extends over 16 amino acids. Germline CDR1 SEHNR, CDR2 FQNEAQ (reference sequence). Deletions cut 5 bases from V and 0 bases from J, with 13 bases between. The CDR3 sequence: CASSIIQGATNEKLFF. Written as DNA, the CDR3 is TGTGCCAGCAGCATAATACAGGGTGCAACTAATGAAAAACTGTTTTTT.

This clone was found a few times. V is TRBV4-2 and J is TRBJ2-2, with D possibly matching TRBD1 (6 bases). The CDR3 consists of 16 residues. V was trimmed by 3 bases and J by 5 bases, leaving 16 bases between them. Germline V gives CDR1 LGHNA, CDR2 YNFKEQ. As DNA, the CDR3 is TGTGCCAGCAGCCAGGCCAGGGGTTCTGAGACCGGGGAGCTGTTTTTT. As protein: CASSQARGSETGELFF.

This chain uses TRBV19 with TRBJ2-7, with D unclear. Deletions cut 1 base from V and 0 bases from J, with 4 bases between. Germline CDR1 LNHDA, CDR2 SQIVND (reference sequence). The length of the CDR3 is 13 residues. The CDR3 sequence: CASSIASSYEQYF. The CDR3 coding sequence is TGTGCCAGTAGTATAGCTAGCTCCTACGAGCAGTACTTC.